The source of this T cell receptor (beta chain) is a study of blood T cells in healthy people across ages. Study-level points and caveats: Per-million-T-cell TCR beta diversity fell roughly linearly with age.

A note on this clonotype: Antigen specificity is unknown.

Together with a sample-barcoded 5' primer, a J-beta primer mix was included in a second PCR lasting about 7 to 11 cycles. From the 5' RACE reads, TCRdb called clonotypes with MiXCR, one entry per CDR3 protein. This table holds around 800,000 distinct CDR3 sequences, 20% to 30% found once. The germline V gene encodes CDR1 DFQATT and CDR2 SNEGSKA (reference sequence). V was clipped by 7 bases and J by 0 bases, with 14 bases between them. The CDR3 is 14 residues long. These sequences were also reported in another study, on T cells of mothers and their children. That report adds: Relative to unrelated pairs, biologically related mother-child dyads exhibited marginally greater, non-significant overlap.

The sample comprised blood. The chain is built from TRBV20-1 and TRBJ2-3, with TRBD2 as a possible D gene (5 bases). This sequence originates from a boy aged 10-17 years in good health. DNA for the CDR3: TGCAGTGTCCAGAGGGCGGTAAGCACAGATACGCAGTATTTT. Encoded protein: CSVQRAVSTDTQYF.